These T cell receptor beta chains were read from a single sample in a study of OX40 agonist ivuxolimab in advanced cancers. TCRdb keeps only in-frame clones here, not all; method: immunoSEQ multiplex PCR. This sample has about 65,000 clones, with roughly nine tenths found just once. The material sequenced was CD4+ or CD8+ T cells sorted from blood, taken in a trial of the OX40 agonist ivuxolimab. Source of these receptors: an adult with an advanced solid tumor such as melanoma, head and neck, liver or kidney cancer. Both conserved end residues are part of each CDR3. A D gene is named only where the DNA matches it firmly. Only part of the rows carry a size: once, few, many, or a class if the clone is expanded.

TRBD1	TRBV10-3	15	NA	TRBJ2-1	CAISVRTGTYNEQFF	TGTGCCATCAGTGTCAGGACAGGGACCTACAATGAGCAGTTCTTC
TRBD2	TRBV4-3	15	NA	TRBJ2-5	CASSQVAGAQETQYF	TGCGCCAGCAGCCAAGTAGCGGGGGCACAAGAGACCCAGTACTTC
TRBD1	TRBV7-6	14	NA	TRBJ2-5	CASSPGTDQETQYF	TGTGCCAGCAGCCCGGGGACAGACCAAGAGACCCAGTACTTC
NA	TRBV27	14	NA	TRBJ2-5	CASSLSGSQETQYF	TGTGCCAGCAGTTTATCCGGGTCCCAAGAGACCCAGTACTTC
TRBD2	TRBV18	15	NA	TRBJ2-3	CASSSRTSGVDTQYF	TGTGCCAGCTCATCCCGAACTAGCGGGGTAGATACGCAGTATTTT
TRBD1	TRBV5-6	14	NA	TRBJ1-2	CASSLRQGWFGYTF	TGTGCCAGCAGCTTGCGACAGGGTTGGTTTGGCTACACCTTC
NA	TRBV29-1	14	NA	TRBJ2-1	CSVEQRRSYNEQFF	TGCAGCGTGGAGCAGAGGCGGTCCTACAATGAGCAGTTCTTC
NA	TRBV30	14	NA	TRBJ2-2	CALRTETNTGELFF	TGTGCCTTACGGACAGAAACGAACACCGGGGAGCTGTTTTTT
TRBD2	TRBV7-9	14	NA	TRBJ2-1	CASSLLAGGGEQFF	TGTGCCAGCAGCTTATTAGCGGGGGGCGGTGAGCAGTTCTTC
NA	TRBV4-2	15	NA	TRBJ1-2	CASSQPGGWTDGYTF	TGTGCCAGCAGCCAACCGGGGGGCTGGACGGATGGCTACACCTTC
NA	TRBV21-1	17	NA	TRBJ2-1	CASKAPKKRLVRDEQFF	TGTGCCAGCAAAGCACCCAAAAAACGACTAGTAAGGGATGAGCAGTTCTTC
TRBD2	TRBV14	16	NA	TRBJ2-3	CASSRTTSGKTDTQYF	TGTGCCAGCAGCCGGACGACTAGCGGGAAGACAGATACGCAGTATTTT
NA	TRBV19	20	NA	TRBJ1-5	CASNPTLGNLRTDYNQPQHF	TGTGCCAGTAACCCAACACTTGGCAACCTCCGTACTGATTACAATCAGCCCCAGCATTTT
NA	TRBV4-1	15	NA	TRBJ2-1	CASSQEKPGHNEQFF	TGCGCCAGCAGCCAAGAAAAGCCAGGGCACAATGAGCAGTTCTTC
NA	TRBV7-9	12	NA	TRBJ1-4	CASSAPEEKLFF	TGTGCCAGCAGCGCCCCGGAGGAAAAACTGTTTTTT
TRBD1	TRBV19	14	few	TRBJ1-2	CASTARTGPYGYTF	TGTGCCAGTACTGCCAGGACAGGTCCCTATGGCTACACCTTC
NA	TRBV29-1	11	NA	TRBJ2-7	CSVGIDGEQYF	TGCAGCGTTGGGATTGACGGAGAGCAGTACTTC
TRBD1	TRBV5-4	14	once	TRBJ2-1	CASSPRDRGNEQFF	TGTGCCAGCAGCCCTCGGGACAGGGGAAATGAGCAGTTCTTC
TRBD1	TRBV11-2	14	NA	TRBJ2-7	CASSMGQGAREQYF	TGTGCCAGCAGCATGGGACAGGGGGCGCGCGAGCAGTACTTC
NA	TRBV28	13	NA	TRBJ1-1	CASRTAGNTEAFF	TGTGCCAGCAGGACCGCCGGGAACACTGAAGCTTTCTTT
TRBD2	TRBV18	16	once	TRBJ2-3	CASSPPASGGTDTQYF	TGTGCCAGCTCACCACCCGCTAGCGGGGGGACAGATACGCAGTATTTT
NA	TRBV27	14	NA	TRBJ1-4	CASSLAGFNEKLFF	TGTGCCAGCAGTTTGGCGGGGTTTAATGAAAAACTGTTTTTT
TRBD1	TRBV7-3	14	NA	TRBJ2-7	CASSSQGASGEQYF	TGTGCCAGCAGCTCCCAGGGGGCGTCCGGCGAGCAGTACTTC
NA	TRBV27	14	NA	TRBJ1-2	CASSSQPRVYGYTF	TGTGCCAGCAGTTCCCAGCCCCGGGTCTATGGCTACACCTTC
NA	TRBV5-4	15	NA	TRBJ1-1	CASSQRTEGYTEAFF	TGTGCCAGCAGCCAACGGACAGAGGGGTACACTGAAGCTTTCTTT
NA	TRBV28	16	NA	TRBJ1-5	CASAFTGVYSNQPQHF	TGTGCCAGCGCTTTTACCGGGGTTTATAGCAATCAGCCCCAGCATTTT
NA	TRBV7-2	13	NA	TRBJ2-5	CASSLNRAETQYF	TGTGCCAGCAGCTTAAACAGGGCGGAGACCCAGTACTTC
NA	TRBV15	13	few	TRBJ2-7	CATSRDRSSEQYF	TGTGCCACCAGCAGAGACAGGTCCTCCGAGCAGTACTTC
NA	TRBV11-2	12	NA	TRBJ2-3	CASSFSTDTQYF	TGTGCCAGCAGCTTTAGCACAGATACGCAGTATTTT
TRBD1	TRBV19	15	NA	TRBJ2-1	CASSREAQGINEQFF	TGTGCCAGTAGTAGAGAAGCACAGGGGATCAATGAGCAGTTCTTC
TRBD1	TRBV28	16	NA	TRBJ1-2	CASSGRGTGINYGYTF	TGTGCCAGCAGTGGCCGAGGGACAGGGATTAACTATGGCTACACCTTC
NA	TRBV28	14	NA	TRBJ1-2	CASSLDSANYGYTF	TGTGCCAGCAGTTTAGACTCTGCTAACTATGGCTACACCTTC
TRBD1	TRBV10-2	15	NA	TRBJ2-7	CASSDRQGYTYEQYF	TGCGCCAGCAGTGATAGACAGGGGTATACCTACGAGCAGTACTTC
TRBD2	TRBV7-2	15	NA	TRBJ2-7	CASSPGGGGSYEQYF	TGTGCCAGCAGCCCGGGGGGTGGAGGCTCCTACGAGCAGTACTTC
NA	TRBV2	15	NA	TRBJ2-5	CASSDQLGGLETQYF	TGTGCCAGCAGTGATCAACTCGGAGGCCTTGAGACCCAGTACTTC
NA	TRBV27	17	NA	TRBJ2-1	CASSSGRRVVSYNEQFF	TGTGCCAGCAGTTCGGGACGGAGGGTCGTCTCCTACAATGAGCAGTTCTTC
NA	TRBV7-2	15	NA	TRBJ1-1	CASSLTGFMNTEAFF	TGTGCCAGCAGCTTAACAGGGTTCATGAACACTGAAGCTTTCTTT
TRBD2	TRBV7-8	13	NA	TRBJ2-5	CASSFGEGETQYF	TGTGCCAGCAGCTTTGGGGAGGGAGAGACCCAGTACTTC
TRBD2	TRBV7-2	16	NA	TRBJ2-1	CASTSSGLAGVGSQFF	TGTGCCAGCACCTCAAGTGGACTAGCGGGAGTGGGGTCCCAGTTCTTC
NA	TRBV6-6	13	NA	TRBJ2-7	CASSYAGVNEQYF	TGTGCCAGCAGTTACGCAGGCGTCAACGAGCAGTACTTC
NA	TRBV2	10	NA	TRBJ1-2	CARDTYGYTF	TGTGCCAGAGACACCTATGGCTACACCTTC
NA	TRBV28	14	once	TRBJ2-1	CASSEDSTYNEQFF	TGTGCCAGCAGCGAAGACAGTACCTACAATGAGCAGTTCTTC
NA	TRBV14	15	NA	TRBJ2-5	CASSQVGTLQETQYF	TGTGCCAGCAGCCAAGTGGGGACGCTTCAAGAGACCCAGTACTTC
NA	TRBV5-6	14	few	TRBJ2-7	CASSLDAGRLEQYF	TGTGCCAGCAGCTTGGACGCAGGGCGATTGGAGCAGTACTTC
NA	TRBV30	13	NA	TRBJ1-2	CACTPSANYGYTF	TGTGCCTGTACACCTTCAGCTAACTATGGCTACACCTTC
NA	TRBV7-2	16	once	TRBJ2-3	CASSTPSGGRTDTQYF	TGTGCCAGCAGCACCCCGTCTGGGGGGCGCACAGATACGCAGTATTTT